The text below deals with one T cell receptor beta chain. These data come from a study of blood T cell repertoires in COVID-19. Looking at the study overall: Acute and convalescent COVID-19 specimens originated in the United States, Italy and Spain. In each case, the material was cDNA or gDNA derived from T cells, B-cell-depleted T cells, or PBMCs.

The length of the CDR3 is 15 residues. Germline V gene lookup returns CDR1 SGHRS and CDR2 YFSETQ. The V and J ends lost 1 base and 0 bases respectively, with 9 bases between them. The authors' processing: Cell counts per sample came from amplifying reference gene primers. The repertoire was sequenced with immunoSEQ multiplex PCR; TCRdb's copy has only in-frame clones and lacks some. D and trimming come from the DNA, and the V and J calls and clone size come from that table. The sample lists approximately 120,000 clones; about 81% were seen once. This sequence was found in a woman between 50 and 59 years old with acute or convalescent COVID-19. The sample comprised peripheral blood. The chain is built from TRBV5-1 and TRBJ2-3; tentative D call: TRBD2 (6 bases). The CDR3 DNA reads as TGCGCCAGCAGCTTGTACGGGAGCAGCACAGATACGCAGTATTTT. It yields the protein CASSLYGSSTDTQYF.